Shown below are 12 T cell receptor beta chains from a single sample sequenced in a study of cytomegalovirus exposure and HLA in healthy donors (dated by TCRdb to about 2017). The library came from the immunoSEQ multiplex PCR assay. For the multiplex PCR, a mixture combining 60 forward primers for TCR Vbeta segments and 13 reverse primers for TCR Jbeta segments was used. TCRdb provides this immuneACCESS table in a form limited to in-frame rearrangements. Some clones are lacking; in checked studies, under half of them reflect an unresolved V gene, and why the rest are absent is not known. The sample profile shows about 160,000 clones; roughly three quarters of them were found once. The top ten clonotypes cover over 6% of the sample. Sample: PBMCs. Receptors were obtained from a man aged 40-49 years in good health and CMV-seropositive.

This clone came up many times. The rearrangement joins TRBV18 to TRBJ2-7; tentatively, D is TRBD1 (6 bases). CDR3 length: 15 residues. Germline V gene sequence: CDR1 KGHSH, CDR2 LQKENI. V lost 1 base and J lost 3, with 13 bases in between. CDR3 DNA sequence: TGTGCCAGCTCACCACAAAGCGACAGGAGCTACGAGCAGTACTTC. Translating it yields CASSPQSDRSYEQYF. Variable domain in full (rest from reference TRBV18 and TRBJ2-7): NAGVMQNPRHLVRRRGQEARLRCSPMKGHSHVYWYRQLPEEGLKFMVYLQKENIIDESGMPKERFSAEFPKEGPSILRIQQVVRGDSAAYFCASSPQSDRSYEQYFGPGTRLTVT.

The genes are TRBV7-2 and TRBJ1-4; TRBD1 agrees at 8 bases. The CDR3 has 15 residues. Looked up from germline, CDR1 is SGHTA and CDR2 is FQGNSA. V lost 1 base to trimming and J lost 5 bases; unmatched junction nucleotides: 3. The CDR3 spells CASSLERQGNEKLFF. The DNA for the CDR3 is TGTGCCAGCAGCTTAGAAAGACAGGGGAATGAAAAACTGTTTTTT.

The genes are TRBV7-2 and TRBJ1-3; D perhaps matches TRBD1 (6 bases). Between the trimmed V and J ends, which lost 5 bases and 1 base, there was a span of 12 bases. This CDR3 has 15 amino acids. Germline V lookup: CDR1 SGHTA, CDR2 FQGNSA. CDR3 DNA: TGTGCCAGCAGCCCGGCCGGGACATCTGGAAACACCATATATTTT. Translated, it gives CASSPAGTSGNTIYF.

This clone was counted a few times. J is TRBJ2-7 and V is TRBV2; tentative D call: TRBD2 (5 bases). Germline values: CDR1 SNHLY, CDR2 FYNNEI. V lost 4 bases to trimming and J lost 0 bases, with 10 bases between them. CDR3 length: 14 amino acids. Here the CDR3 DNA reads TGTGCCAGCAGTGCGGGAAGGAGCTCCTACGAGCAGTACTTC. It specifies CASSAGRSSYEQYF. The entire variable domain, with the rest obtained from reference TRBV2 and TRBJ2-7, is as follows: EPEVTQTPSHQVTQMGQEVILRCVPISNHLYFYWYRQILGQKVEFLVSFYNNEISEKSEIFDDQFSVERPDGSNFTLKIRSTKLEDSAMYFCASSAGRSSYEQYFGPGTRLTVT.

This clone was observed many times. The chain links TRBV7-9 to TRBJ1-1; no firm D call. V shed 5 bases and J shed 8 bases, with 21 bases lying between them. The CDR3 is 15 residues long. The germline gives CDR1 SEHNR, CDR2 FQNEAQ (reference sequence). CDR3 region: CASSPRTELREEAFF. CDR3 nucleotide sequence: TGTGCCAGCAGCCCGAGGACTGAACTTCGGGAGGAAGCTTTCTTT.

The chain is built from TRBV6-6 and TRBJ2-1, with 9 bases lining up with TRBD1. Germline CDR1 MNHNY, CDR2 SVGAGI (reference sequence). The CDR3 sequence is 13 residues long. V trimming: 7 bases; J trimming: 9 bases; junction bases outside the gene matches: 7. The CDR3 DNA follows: TGTGCCAGCACTTTCAAGGGACAGGGTGAGCAGTTCTTC. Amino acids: CASTFKGQGEQFF.

In nucleotides, the CDR3 is TGTGCCAGCAGCTTATTGGCAGGGCCTGGGGCCAACGTCCTGACTTTC. Amino acids: CASSLLAGPGANVLTF. The chain is built from TRBV7-8 and TRBJ2-6, with a tentative D call TRBD1 (5 bases). CDR1 is SGHVS, CDR2 FQNEAQ, per germline. This CDR3 is built from 16 residues. V lost 2 bases and J 2 bases, leaving 10 bases between the germline ends.

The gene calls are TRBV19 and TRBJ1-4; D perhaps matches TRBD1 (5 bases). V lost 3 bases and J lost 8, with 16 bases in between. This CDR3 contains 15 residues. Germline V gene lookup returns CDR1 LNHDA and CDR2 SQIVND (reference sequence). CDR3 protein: CASSIPAEGWEKLFF. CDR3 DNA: TGTGCCAGTAGTATTCCCGCGGAGGGGTGGGAAAAACTGTTTTTT.

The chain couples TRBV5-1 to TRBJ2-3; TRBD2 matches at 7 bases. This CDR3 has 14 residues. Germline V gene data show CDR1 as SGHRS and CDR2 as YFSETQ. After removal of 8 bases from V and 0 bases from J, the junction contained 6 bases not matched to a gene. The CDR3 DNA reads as TGCGCCAGTAGCGGGCCGTCTAGCACAGATACGCAGTATTTT. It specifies CASSGPSSTDTQYF.

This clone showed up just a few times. The DNA for the CDR3 is TGTGCCATCACCGACGCCTACAGCCAGCCCCAGCATTTT. Its translation is CAITDAYSQPQHF. This chain connects TRBV10-3 to TRBJ1-5; unclear D gene. The V and J ends lost 7 bases and 7 bases respectively, with 14 bases between them. The CDR3 length is 13 residues. CDR1 ENHRY and CDR2 SYGVKD come from the germline V gene.

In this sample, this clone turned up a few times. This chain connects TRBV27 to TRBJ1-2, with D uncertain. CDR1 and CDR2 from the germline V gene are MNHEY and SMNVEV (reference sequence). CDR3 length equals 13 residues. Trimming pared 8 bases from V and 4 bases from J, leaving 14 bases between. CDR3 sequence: CASSPRVSYGYTF. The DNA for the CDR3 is TGTGCCAGCTCCCCCCGGGTTTCCTATGGCTACACCTTC.

Here the CDR3 DNA reads TGTGCCAGCAGCCCAAGCTCACTAGAGCAGTTCTTC. It specifies CASSPSSLEQFF. The V and J genes are TRBV4-2 and TRBJ2-1; no firm D call. The V gene's germline CDR1 is LGHNA and CDR2 YNFKEQ. The CDR3 is 12 residues long. The V gene lost 4 bases and the J gene lost 10 bases, with 11 bases spanning the gap.